This T cell receptor beta chain came from a study of CD8 T cells in ankylosing spondylitis. The sample holds many counts of this clonotype. Its specificity is unknown. Notes on the study in general: Earlier studies detected some motif variants in reactive arthritis synovial fluid and blood. Reported data indicate significant enrichment of disease-linked clones within matched ankylosing spondylitis synovial fluid. CD8+ disease-linked clones were present at relatively low frequencies in blood.

CDR3 length: 14 amino acids. V was clipped by 5 bases and J by 3 bases; unmatched bases: 6. Germline V gene sequence: CDR1 DFQATT, CDR2 SNEGSKA (reference sequence). Quantitative 5'-RACE with molecular barcodes generated TCR beta libraries. TCRdb re-called the 5' RACE reads with MiXCR, one entry per CDR3 protein. The sample contains 150,000 to 200,000 distinct CDR3 sequences, approximately 16% of which appear only once. Material for sequencing was blood, either unsorted or a sorted T cell fraction (not recorded which). This TCR came from a male donor with ankylosing spondylitis or in good health (not recorded which). The chain employs TRBV20-1 and TRBJ1-4; 7 bases line up with TRBD1. CDR3: CSAADRVANEKLFF. CDR3 nucleotide sequence: TGCAGTGCTGCCGACAGGGTGGCTAATGAAAAACTGTTTTTT.